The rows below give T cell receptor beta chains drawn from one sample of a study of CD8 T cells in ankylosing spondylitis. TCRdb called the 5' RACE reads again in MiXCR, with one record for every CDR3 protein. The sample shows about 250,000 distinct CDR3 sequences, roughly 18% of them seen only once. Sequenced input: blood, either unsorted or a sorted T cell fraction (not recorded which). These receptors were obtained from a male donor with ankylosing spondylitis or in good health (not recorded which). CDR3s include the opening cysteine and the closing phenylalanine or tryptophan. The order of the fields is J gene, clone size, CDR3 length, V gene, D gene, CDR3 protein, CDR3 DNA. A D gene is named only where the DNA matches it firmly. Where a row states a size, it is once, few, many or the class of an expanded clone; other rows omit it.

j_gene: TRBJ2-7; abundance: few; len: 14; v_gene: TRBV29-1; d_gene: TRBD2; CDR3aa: CSAAGLAGPYEQYF; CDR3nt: TGCAGCGCCGCCGGACTAGCGGGTCCCTACGAGCAGTACTTC
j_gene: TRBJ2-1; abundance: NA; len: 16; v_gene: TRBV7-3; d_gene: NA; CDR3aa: CASSLDSVSSYNEQFF; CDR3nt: TGTGCCAGCAGCTTAGATTCTGTGAGCTCCTACAATGAGCAGTTCTTC
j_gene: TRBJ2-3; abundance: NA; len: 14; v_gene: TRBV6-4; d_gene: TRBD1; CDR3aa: CASRQGDPTDTQYF; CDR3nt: TGTGCCAGCAGACAGGGGGACCCCACAGATACGCAGTATTTT
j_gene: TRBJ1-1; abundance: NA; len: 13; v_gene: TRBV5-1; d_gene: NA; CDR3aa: CASSYWGGTEAFF; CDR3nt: TGCGCCAGCAGCTACTGGGGGGGCACTGAAGCTTTCTTT
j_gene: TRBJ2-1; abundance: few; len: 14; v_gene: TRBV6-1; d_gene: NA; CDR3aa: CASGPASSYNEQFF; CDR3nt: TGTGCCAGCGGTCCGGCGAGCTCCTACAATGAGCAGTTCTTC
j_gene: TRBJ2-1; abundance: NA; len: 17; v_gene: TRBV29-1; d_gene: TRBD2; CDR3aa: CSVEVKIGTSGYNEQFF; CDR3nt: TGCAGCGTTGAAGTTAAAATCGGGACTAGCGGTTACAATGAGCAGTTCTTC
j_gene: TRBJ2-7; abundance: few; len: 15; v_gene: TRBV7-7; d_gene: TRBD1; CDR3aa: CASSLAAGTGSEQYF; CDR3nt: TGTGCTAGCAGCTTAGCGGCGGGGACAGGGAGTGAGCAGTACTTC
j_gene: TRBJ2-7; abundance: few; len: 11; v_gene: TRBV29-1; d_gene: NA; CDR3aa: CSVVLDYEQYF; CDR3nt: TGCAGCGTTGTTCTCGACTACGAGCAGTACTTC
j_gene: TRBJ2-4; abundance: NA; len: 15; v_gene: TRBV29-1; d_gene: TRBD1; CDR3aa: CSVEDQGAAKNIQYF; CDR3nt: TGCAGCGTTGAAGATCAGGGGGCGGCCAAAAACATTCAGTACTTC
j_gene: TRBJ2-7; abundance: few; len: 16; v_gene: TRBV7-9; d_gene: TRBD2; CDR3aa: CASSLLAGGPIYEQYF; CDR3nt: TGTGCCAGCAGCTTACTAGCGGGAGGGCCGATCTACGAGCAGTACTTC
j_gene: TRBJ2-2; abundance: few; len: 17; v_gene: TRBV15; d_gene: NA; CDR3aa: CATSRDKWQVNTGELFF; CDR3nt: TGTGCCACCAGCAGAGACAAGTGGCAGGTTAACACCGGGGAGCTGTTTTTT
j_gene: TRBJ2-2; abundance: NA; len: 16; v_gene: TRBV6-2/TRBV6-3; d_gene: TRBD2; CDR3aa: CASSYPLAGPTGELFF; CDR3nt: TGTGCCAGCAGTTACCCACTAGCGGGTCCCACCGGGGAGCTGTTTTTT
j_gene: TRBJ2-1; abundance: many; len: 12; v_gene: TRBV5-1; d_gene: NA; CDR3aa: CASSEGDNEQFF; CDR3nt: TGCGCCAGCAGCGAGGGGGACAATGAGCAGTTCTTC
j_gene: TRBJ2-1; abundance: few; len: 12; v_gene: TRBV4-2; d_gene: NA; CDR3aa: CASSQDQGEQFF; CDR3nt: TGTGCCAGCAGCCAAGATCAGGGTGAGCAGTTCTTC
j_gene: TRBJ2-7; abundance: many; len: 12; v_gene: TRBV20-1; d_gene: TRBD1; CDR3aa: CSARDRTYEQYF; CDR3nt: TGCAGTGCACGGGACAGAACCTACGAGCAGTACTTC
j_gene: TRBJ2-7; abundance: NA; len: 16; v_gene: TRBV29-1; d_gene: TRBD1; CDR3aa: CSVEIQGQGGSYEQYF; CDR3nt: TGCAGCGTTGAAATCCAAGGACAGGGCGGGTCCTACGAGCAGTACTTC
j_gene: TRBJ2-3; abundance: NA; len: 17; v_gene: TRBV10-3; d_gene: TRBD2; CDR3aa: CAISESSLAGGTDTQYF; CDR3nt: TGTGCCATCAGTGAGTCGAGTCTAGCGGGAGGGACAGATACGCAGTATTTT
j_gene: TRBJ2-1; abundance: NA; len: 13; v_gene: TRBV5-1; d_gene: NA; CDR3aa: CASSLPQNNEQFF; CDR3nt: TGCGCCAGCAGCTTACCGCAGAACAATGAGCAGTTCTTC
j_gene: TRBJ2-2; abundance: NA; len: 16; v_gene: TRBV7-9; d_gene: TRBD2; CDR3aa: CASSRGLAENTGELFF; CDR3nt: TGTGCCAGCAGCCGGGGACTAGCGGAGAACACCGGGGAGCTGTTTTTT
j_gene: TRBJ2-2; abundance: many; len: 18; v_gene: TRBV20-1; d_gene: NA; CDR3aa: CSARFFDVGDGNTGELFF; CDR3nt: TGCAGTGCTAGGTTCTTCGATGTGGGAGACGGTAACACCGGGGAGCTGTTTTTT
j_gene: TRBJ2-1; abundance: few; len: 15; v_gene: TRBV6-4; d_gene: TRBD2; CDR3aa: CASSNIAGVWNEQFF; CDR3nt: TGTGCCAGCAGCAACATAGCGGGGGTTTGGAATGAGCAGTTCTTC
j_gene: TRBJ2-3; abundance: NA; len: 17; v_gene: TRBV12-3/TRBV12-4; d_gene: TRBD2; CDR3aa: CASRSSGTSGRVDTQYF; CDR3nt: TGTGCCAGCAGGTCCTCCGGGACTAGCGGGAGGGTCGATACGCAGTATTTT
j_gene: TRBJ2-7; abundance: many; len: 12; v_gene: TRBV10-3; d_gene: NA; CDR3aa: CAISESGNEQYF; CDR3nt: TGTGCCATCAGTGAGTCGGGGAACGAGCAGTACTTC
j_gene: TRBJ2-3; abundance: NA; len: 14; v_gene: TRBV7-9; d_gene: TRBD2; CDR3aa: CASSSGLAVDTQYF; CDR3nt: TGTGCCAGCAGCTCGGGACTAGCAGTTGATACGCAGTATTTT
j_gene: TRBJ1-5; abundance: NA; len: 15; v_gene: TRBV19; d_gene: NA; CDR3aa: CASTLRASSNQPQHF; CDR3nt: TGTGCCAGTACCCTCCGGGCTTCCAGCAATCAGCCCCAGCATTTT
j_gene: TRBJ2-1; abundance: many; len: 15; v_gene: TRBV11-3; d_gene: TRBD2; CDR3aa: CASSLAGGDYNEQFF; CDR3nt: TGTGCCAGCAGTCTAGCGGGAGGGGATTACAATGAGCAGTTCTTC
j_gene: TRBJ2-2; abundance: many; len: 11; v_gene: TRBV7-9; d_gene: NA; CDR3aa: CALRPTGELFF; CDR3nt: TGTGCCCTACGGCCGACCGGGGAGCTGTTTTTT
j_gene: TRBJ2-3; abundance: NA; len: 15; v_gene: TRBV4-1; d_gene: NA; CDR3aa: CASSQVNTVTDTQYF; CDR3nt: TGCGCCAGCAGCCAAGTTAACACCGTCACAGATACGCAGTATTTT
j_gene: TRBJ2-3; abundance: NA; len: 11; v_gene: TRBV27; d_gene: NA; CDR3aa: CASSSPSTQYF; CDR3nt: TGTGCCAGCAGTTCTCCGAGTACGCAGTATTTT
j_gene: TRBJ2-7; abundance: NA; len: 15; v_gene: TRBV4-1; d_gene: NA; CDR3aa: CASSPRALPSYEQYF; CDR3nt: TGCGCCAGCAGCCCCCGAGCCCTTCCCTCCTACGAGCAGTACTTC
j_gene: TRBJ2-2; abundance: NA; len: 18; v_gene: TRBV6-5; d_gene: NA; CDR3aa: CASSYRPTRLSDTGELFF; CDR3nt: TGTGCCAGCAGTTACAGGCCGACTAGGTTGAGTGATACCGGGGAGCTGTTTTTT